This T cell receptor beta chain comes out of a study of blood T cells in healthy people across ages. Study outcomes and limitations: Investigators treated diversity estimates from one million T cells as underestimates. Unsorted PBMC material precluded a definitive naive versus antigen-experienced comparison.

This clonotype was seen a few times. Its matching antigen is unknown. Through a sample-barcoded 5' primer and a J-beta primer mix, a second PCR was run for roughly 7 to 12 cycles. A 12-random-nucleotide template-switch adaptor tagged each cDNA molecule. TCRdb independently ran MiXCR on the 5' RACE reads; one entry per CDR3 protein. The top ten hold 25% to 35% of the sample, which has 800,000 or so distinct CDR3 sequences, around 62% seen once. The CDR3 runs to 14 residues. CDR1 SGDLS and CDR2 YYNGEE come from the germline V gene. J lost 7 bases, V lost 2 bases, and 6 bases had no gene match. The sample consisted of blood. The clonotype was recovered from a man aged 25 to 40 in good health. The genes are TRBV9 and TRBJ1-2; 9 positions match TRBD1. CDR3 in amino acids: CASSVGQGWAGYTF. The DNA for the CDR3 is TGTGCCAGCAGCGTGGGACAGGGATGGGCTGGCTACACCTTC.